These 5 T cell receptor beta chains share one sample of origin, sequenced in a study of early T cells in non-severe SARS-CoV-2 infection. TCRdb re-called the 5' RACE reads through MiXCR, storing one row per CDR3 protein. The table lists approximately 70,000 distinct CDR3 sequences, around a tenth of them singletons. The sample was whole blood, taken at baseline. The receptors shown here come from an adult who was a healthcare worker with PCR-confirmed SARS-CoV-2 infection or an uninfected control (not recorded which).

The genes are TRBV20-1 and TRBJ2-2, with 8 bases fitting TRBD1. The V segment lost 6 bases and the J segment 5 bases; nucleotides outside the gene matches: 8. The germline CDR1 and CDR2 sequences are DFQATT and SNEGSKA (reference sequence). CDR3 length equals 14 residues. The CDR3 loop is CSAGQGARTGELFF. The CDR3 region has the DNA TGCAGTGCGGGGCAGGGGGCGAGGACCGGGGAGCTGTTTTTT.

The J gene is TRBJ2-7, the V gene TRBV6-5; TRBD1 matches 7 bases. The J segment lost 5 bases and the V segment lost 9 bases, leaving 10 bases of the junction unmatched. Germline loops: CDR1 MNHEY, CDR2 SVGAGI. The length of the CDR3 is 13 residues. CDR3 protein: CASGRDRNDEQYF. The CDR3 bases are TGTGCCAGTGGCCGGGACAGAAATGACGAGCAGTACTTC.

The chain uses TRBV15 and TRBJ2-5; D uncertain. V gave up 0 bases and J gave up 3 bases, with 8 bases separating them. Germline CDR1 reads LNHNV; CDR2 reads YYDKDF (reference sequence). This CDR3 has 14 amino acids. CDR3 protein: CATSRDVAEETQYF. In DNA form, the CDR3 reads TGTGCCACCAGCAGAGATGTTGCCGAAGAGACCCAGTACTTC.

This clonotype was counted at least ten times. An end of the junction differs from the germline gene, which may be a read error. The chain uses TRBV20-1 and TRBJ1-1, with no clear D. From germline, CDR1 is DFQATT and CDR2 SNEGSKA (reference sequence). CDR3 length: 12 amino acids. This chain's CDR3 is CSARRPETEVFF. DNA for the CDR3: TGCAGTGCCAGGCGACCAGAGACTGAAGTTTTCTTT.

This chain links TRBV3-1 with TRBJ2-3; TRBD2 matches at 11 bases. This CDR3 spans 17 amino acids. Unmatched junction bases numbered 5, after V lost 0 bases and J lost 3 bases. Germline assignment: CDR1 LGHDT and CDR2 YNNKEL (reference sequence). The DNA of the CDR3 is TGTGCCAGCAGCCAAGATACTCCTAGCGGGGGGACAGATACGCAGTATTTT. Protein sequence: CASSQDTPSGGTDTQYF.